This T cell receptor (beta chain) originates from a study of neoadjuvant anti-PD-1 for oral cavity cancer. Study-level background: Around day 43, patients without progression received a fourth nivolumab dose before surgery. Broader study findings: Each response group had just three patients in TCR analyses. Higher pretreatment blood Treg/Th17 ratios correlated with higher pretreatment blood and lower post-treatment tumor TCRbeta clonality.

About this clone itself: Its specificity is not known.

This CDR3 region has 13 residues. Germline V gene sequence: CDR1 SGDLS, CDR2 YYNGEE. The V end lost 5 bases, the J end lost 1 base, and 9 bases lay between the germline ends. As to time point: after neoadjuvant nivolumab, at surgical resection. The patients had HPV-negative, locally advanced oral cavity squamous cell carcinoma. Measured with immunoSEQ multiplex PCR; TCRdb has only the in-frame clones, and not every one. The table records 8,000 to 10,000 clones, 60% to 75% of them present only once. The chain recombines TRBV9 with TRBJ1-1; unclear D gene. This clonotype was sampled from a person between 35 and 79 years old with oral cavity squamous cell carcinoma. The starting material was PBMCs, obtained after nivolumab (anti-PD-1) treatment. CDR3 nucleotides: TGTGCCAGCAGTCCTACCTCGAACACTGAAGCTTTCTTT. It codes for CASSPTSNTEAFF.